These 4 T cell receptor beta chains were all obtained from the same sample, sequenced in a study of shared clonotypes between healthy human individuals. Using immunoSEQ multiplex PCR, the repertoire was profiled, and TCRdb retains in-frame clones only, with some absent. The sample includes about 2.4 million clones, 85% to 95% seen only once; the top ten take roughly 0.13%. The sample was naive CD4+ T cells sorted from blood. Subset of the sample: CD45RA+ positively selected. These receptor sequences come from a man between 18 and 35 years old in good health.

The rearrangement joins TRBV30 to TRBJ2-1, with 7 bases lining up with TRBD2. CDR1 is GTSNPN, CDR2 SVGIG, per germline (reference sequence). This CDR3 region has 14 residues. V dropped 8 bases and J dropped 4; count of bases not matched to a gene: 11. CDR3 loop: CAARLRGLYNEQFF. The CDR3 DNA reads as TGTGCCGCCAGGTTAAGGGGACTATACAATGAGCAGTTCTTC.

The rearrangement uses TRBV27 and TRBJ2-3, with 7 bases lining up with TRBD1. With V trimmed by 7 bases and J by 2 bases, 9 bases remained unmatched. Germline V gives CDR1 MNHEY, CDR2 SMNVEV (reference sequence). This CDR3 is built from 15 residues. The CDR3 DNA reads TGTGCCAGCACCTTACAGGGGCGTTTCACAGATACGCAGTATTTT. Amino acids: CASTLQGRFTDTQYF.

This clone has a single count. V usage is TRBV19 and J usage is TRBJ2-7; tentatively, D is TRBD1 (5 bases). This CDR3 spans 18 amino acids. Per the germline V gene, CDR1 is LNHDA and CDR2 is SQIVND (reference sequence). V shed 6 bases and J shed 4 bases, with 28 bases lying between them. CDR3 bases: TGTGCCAGTAGCGATATTAGCATGCGTTTTACAGGATTTTACGAGCAGTACTTC. It codes for CASSDISMRFTGFYEQYF.

The V call is TRBV19, the J call TRBJ2-2, with TRBD2 identical over 10 bases. Trimming at V came to 6 bases and at J to 1 base, leaving 5 bases not matched to a gene. Germline CDR1 is LNHDA and CDR2 is SQIVND (reference sequence). This CDR3 is built from 16 residues. CDR3 sequence (DNA): TGTGCCAGTAGAAAGCGGGGGGGGGAGAACACCGGGGAGCTGTTTTTT. Amino acids: CASRKRGGENTGELFF.